The T cell receptor (beta chain) described here comes from a study of blood T cell repertoires in COVID-19. Study-level information: From T cells, B-cell-depleted T cells, or PBMCs came the material, which was cDNA or gDNA.

Source study methods: From reference gene primer amplification, estimates of nucleated cell counts were derived. Profiled with immunoSEQ multiplex PCR; TCRdb holds only in-frame clones, not every one. V, J and clone size reflect that table, while D and trimming were determined from the DNA. Of approximately 130,000 clones in the sample, 75% to 90% were seen once. V was shortened by 0 bases and J by 7 bases, with 6 bases between the two germline ends. This CDR3 region has 12 residues. The V gene's germline CDR1 is LGHDT and CDR2 YNNKEL (reference sequence). This TCR derives from a human donor in a cohort sampled during active COVID-19. V gene TRBV3-1 (or the pseudogene TRBV3-2) combines with J gene TRBJ1-2, with D unclear. Sequenced input: peripheral blood. As DNA, the CDR3 is TGTGCCAGCAGCCAAGAATTATTTGGCTACACCTTC. As protein: CASSQELFGYTF.